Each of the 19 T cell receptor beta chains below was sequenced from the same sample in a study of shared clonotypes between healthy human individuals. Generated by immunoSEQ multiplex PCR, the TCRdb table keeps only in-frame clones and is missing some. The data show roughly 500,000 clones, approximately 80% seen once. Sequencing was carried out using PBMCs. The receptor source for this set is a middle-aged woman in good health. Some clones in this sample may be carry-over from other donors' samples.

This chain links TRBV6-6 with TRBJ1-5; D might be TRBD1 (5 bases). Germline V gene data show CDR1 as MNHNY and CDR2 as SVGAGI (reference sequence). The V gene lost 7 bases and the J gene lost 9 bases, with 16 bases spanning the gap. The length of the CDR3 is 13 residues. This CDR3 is CASNHGGVRPQHF. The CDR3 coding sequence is TGTGCCAGCAACCACGGAGGGGTCCGGCCCCAGCATTTT.

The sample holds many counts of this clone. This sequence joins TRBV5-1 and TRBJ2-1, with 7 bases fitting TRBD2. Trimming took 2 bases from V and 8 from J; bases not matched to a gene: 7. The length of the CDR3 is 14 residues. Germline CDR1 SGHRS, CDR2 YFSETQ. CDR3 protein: CASSLLAIGDEQFF. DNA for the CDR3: TGCGCCAGCAGCTTACTAGCGATTGGGGATGAGCAGTTCTTC.

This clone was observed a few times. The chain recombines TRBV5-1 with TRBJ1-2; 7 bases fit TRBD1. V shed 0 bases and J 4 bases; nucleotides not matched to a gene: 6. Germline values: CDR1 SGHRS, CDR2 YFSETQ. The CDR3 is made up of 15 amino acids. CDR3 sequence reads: CASSLAATGSYGYTF. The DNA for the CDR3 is TGCGCCAGCAGCTTGGCCGCGACAGGGAGCTATGGCTACACCTTC.

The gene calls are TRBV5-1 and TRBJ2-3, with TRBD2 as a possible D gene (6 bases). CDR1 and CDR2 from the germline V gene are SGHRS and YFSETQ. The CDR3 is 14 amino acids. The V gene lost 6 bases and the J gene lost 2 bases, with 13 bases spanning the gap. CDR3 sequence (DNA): TGCGCCAGCACACCGGGAGAGCCCACAGATACGCAGTATTTT. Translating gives CASTPGEPTDTQYF.

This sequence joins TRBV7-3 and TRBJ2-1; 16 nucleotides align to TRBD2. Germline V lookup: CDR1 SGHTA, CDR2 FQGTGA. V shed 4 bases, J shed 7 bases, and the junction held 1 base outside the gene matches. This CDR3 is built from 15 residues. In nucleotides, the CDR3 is TGTGCCAGCAGCTCGGGACTAGCGGGAGGGAATGAGCAGTTCTTC. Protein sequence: CASSSGLAGGNEQFF.

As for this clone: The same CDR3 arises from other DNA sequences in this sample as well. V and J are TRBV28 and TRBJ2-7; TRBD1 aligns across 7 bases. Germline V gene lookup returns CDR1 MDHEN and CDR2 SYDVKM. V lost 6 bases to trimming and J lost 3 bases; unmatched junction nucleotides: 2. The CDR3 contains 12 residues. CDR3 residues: CASRTGSYEQYF. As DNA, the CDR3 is TGTGCCAGCAGGACAGGGAGCTACGAGCAGTACTTC. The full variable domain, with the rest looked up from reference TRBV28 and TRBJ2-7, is DVKVTQSSRYLVKRTGEKVFLECVQDMDHENMFWYRQDPGLGLRLIYFSYDVKMKEKGDIPEGYSVSREKKERFSLILESASTNQTSMYLCASRTGSYEQYFGPGTRLTVT.

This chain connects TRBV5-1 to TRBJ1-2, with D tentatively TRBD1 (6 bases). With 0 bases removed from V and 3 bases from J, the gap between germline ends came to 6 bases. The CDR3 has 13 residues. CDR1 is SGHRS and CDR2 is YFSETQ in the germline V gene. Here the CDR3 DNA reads TGCGCCAGCAGCTTGGAGGGGGACTATGGCTACACCTTC. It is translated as CASSLEGDYGYTF.

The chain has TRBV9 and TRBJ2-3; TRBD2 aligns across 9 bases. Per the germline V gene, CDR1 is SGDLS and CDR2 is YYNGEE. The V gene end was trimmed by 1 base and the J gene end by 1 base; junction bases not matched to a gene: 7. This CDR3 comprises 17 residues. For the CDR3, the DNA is TGTGCCAGCAGCGTAAATAGCGGGAGTTTTGGCACAGATACGCAGTATTTT. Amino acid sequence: CASSVNSGSFGTDTQYF.

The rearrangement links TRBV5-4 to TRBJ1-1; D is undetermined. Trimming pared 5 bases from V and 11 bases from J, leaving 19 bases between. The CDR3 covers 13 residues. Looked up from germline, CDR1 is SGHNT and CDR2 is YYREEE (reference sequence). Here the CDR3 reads CASSVYSRSEAFF. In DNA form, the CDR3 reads TGTGCCAGCAGTGTATATTCGAGATCGGAGGCTTTCTTT.

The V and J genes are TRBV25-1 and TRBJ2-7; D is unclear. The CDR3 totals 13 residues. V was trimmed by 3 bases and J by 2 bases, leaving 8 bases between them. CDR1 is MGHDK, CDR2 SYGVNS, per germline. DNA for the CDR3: TGTGCCAGCAGTGAGGCAGCAGCCTACGAGCAGTACTTC. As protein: CASSEAAAYEQYF.

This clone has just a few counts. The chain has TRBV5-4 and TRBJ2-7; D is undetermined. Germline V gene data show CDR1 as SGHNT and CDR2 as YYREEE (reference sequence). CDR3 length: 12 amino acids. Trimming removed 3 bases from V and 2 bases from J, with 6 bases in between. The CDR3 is CASSSGPYEQYF. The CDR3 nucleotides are TGTGCCAGCAGCTCCGGACCCTACGAGCAGTACTTC. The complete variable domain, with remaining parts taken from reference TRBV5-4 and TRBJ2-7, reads ETGVTQSPTHLIKTRGQQVTLRCSSQSGHNTVSWYQQALGQGPQFIFQYYREEENGRGNFPPRFSGLQFPNYSSELNVNALELDDSALYLCASSSGPYEQYFGPGTRLTVT.

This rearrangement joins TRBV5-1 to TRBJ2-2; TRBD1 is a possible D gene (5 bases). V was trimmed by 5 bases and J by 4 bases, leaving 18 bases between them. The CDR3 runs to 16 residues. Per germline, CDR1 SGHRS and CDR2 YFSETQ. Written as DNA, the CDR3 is TGCGCCAGCAGGTTAGGGGTCGGCAGAGTCACCGGGGAGCTGTTTTTT. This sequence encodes CASRLGVGRVTGELFF. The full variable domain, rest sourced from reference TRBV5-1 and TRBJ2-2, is KAGVTQTPRYLIKTRGQQVTLSCSPISGHRSVSWYQQTPGQGLQFLFEYFSETQRNKGNFPGRFSGRQFSNSRSEMNVSTLELGDSALYLCASRLGVGRVTGELFFGEGSRLTVL.

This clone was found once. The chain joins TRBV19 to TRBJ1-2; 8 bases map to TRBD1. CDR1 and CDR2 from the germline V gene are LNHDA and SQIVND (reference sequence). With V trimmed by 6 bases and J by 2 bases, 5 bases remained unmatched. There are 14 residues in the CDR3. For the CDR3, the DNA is TGTGCCAGTAGGGCCGGGACAGGAAACTATGGCTACACCTTC. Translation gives CASRAGTGNYGYTF.

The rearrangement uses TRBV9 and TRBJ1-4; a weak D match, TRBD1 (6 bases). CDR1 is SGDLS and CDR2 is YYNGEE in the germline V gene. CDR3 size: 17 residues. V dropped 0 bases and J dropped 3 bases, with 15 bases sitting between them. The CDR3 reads CASSVGDLGQANEKLFF. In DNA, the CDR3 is TGTGCCAGCAGCGTAGGGGACCTGGGACAAGCTAATGAAAAACTGTTTTTT.

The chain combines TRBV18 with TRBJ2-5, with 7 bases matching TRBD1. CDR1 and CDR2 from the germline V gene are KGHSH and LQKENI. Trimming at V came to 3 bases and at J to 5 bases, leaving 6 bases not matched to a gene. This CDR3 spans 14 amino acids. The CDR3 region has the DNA TGTGCCAGCTCACCCCAGACAGGGTTCGAGACCCAGTACTTC. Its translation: CASSPQTGFETQYF.

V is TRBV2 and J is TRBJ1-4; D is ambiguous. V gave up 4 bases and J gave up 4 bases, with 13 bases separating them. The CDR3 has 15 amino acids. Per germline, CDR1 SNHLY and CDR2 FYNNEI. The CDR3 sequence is CASSADTSVNEKLFF. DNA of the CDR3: TGTGCCAGCAGTGCCGACACCAGTGTTAATGAAAAACTGTTTTTT.

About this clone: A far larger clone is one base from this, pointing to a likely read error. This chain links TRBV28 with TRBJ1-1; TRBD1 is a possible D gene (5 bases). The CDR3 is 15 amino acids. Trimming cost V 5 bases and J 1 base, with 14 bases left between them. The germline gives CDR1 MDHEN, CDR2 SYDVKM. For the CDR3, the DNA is TGTGCCAGCAGTGCCGCCGGGGCATCGAACACTGAAGCTTTCTTT. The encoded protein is CASSAAGASNTEAFF.

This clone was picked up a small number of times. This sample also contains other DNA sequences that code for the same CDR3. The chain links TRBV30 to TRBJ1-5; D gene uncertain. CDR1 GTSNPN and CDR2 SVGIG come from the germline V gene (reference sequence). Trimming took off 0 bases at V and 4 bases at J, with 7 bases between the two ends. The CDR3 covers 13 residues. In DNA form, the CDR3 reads TGTGCCTGGAGTGTTGACGAGAATCAGCCCCAGCATTTT. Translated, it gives CAWSVDENQPQHF.

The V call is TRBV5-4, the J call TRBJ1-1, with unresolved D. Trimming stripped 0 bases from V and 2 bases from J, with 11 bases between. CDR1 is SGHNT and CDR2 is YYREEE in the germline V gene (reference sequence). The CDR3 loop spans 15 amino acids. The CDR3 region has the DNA TGTGCCAGCAGCTTGGCCTCGCGGTCAAACACTGAAGCTTTCTTT. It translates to CASSLASRSNTEAFF. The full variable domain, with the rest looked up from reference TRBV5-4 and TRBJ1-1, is ETGVTQSPTHLIKTRGQQVTLRCSSQSGHNTVSWYQQALGQGPQFIFQYYREEENGRGNFPPRFSGLQFPNYSSELNVNALELDDSALYLCASSLASRSNTEAFFGQGTRLTVV.